This TCR beta chain was recovered during a study of T cell responses to AZD1222 COVID-19 vaccine. The study, taken as a whole, reports: A reported finding is that nearly half of spike-specific TCRs target unmutated variant regions. Possibly, clonal diversity was underestimated; donors were largely white British and included more females.

Clones were read by immunoSEQ multiplex PCR, and TCRdb kept only the in-frame ones, dropping some. The repertoire holds about 96,000 clones, with about 90% as singletons. Comments on this clone: Its antigen remains unidentified.

The CDR3 loop spans 18 amino acids. Germline V gene lookup returns CDR1 SGHVS and CDR2 FQNEAQ. The V segment lost 0 bases and the J segment 0 bases; nucleotides outside the gene matches: 4. Sequenced here: peripheral blood, sampled on day 0 of MenACWY control vaccination. The V and J genes are TRBV7-8 and TRBJ2-1, with 11 nucleotides matching TRBD2. This receptor was taken from an adult in good health. CDR3 coding DNA: TGTGCCAGCAGCTTAGCGGTGACTAGCGGGAACTCCTACAATGAGCAGTTCTTC. Protein sequence: CASSLAVTSGNSYNEQFF.